Listed below are T cell receptor beta chains from one sample, sequenced in a study of T-cell reconstitution after alpha-beta-depleted transplantation in children. TCRdb reprocessed the PCR reads with MiXCR, giving one entry per CDR3 protein. The table has 490,000 or so distinct CDR3 sequences, roughly an eighth seen once. The sample consisted of PBMCs from the stem cell graft donor, taken from the stem cell graft. Receptors were obtained from a human donor who donated a stem cell graft to a child with combined immunodeficiency. Each CDR3 is given with its conserved first and last residue. Fields, in order: clone size, D gene, J gene, CDR3 length, V gene, CDR3 DNA, CDR3 protein. The D gene is left open where the match is weak. Clone sizes are given selectively: once, few, many, or a class where the clone is expanded.

size: few; D: NA; J: TRBJ2-7; length: 14; V: TRBV9; DNA: TGTGCCAGCACCCCCTCCCCGGACAGCAACGAGCAGTACTTC; CDR3: CASTPSPDSNEQYF
size: few; D: NA; J: TRBJ2-3; length: 18; V: TRBV11-2; DNA: TGTGCCAGCAGCCCCGTTTCCCCGAGGGGCGCCCGCACAGATACGCAGTATTTT; CDR3: CASSPVSPRGARTDTQYF
size: NA; D: NA; J: TRBJ2-5; length: 13; V: TRBV21-1; DNA: TGTGCCAGCAGCAAGCAGTCTCAGGAGACCCAGTACTTC; CDR3: CASSKQSQETQYF
size: few; D: NA; J: TRBJ2-3; length: 17; V: TRBV9; DNA: TGTGCCAGCAGCCCACTCGGAACAGCCTACGGCACAGATACGCAGTATTTT; CDR3: CASSPLGTAYGTDTQYF
size: few; D: TRBD2; J: TRBJ2-3; length: 16; V: TRBV6-4; DNA: TGTGCCAGCAGTCCCGTAGGGACTAGCGGATCAGATACGCAGTATTTT; CDR3: CASSPVGTSGSDTQYF
size: few; D: NA; J: TRBJ2-1; length: 15; V: TRBV5-4; DNA: TGTGCCAGCAGCAAGGCTGGGGACTCCTACAATGAGCAGTTCTTC; CDR3: CASSKAGDSYNEQFF
size: many; D: NA; J: TRBJ2-2; length: 15; V: TRBV7-2; DNA: TGTGCCAGCAGCTTCCGAGGGAGACCCACCGGGGAGCTGTTTTTT; CDR3: CASSFRGRPTGELFF
size: NA; D: NA; J: TRBJ1-2; length: 13; V: TRBV14; DNA: TGTGCCAGCAGCCACGGCGGTAACTATGGCTACACCTTC; CDR3: CASSHGGNYGYTF
size: few; D: NA; J: TRBJ2-3; length: 13; V: TRBV15; DNA: TGTGCCACCAGCCCGAAGGACGGACCCAATCGGTATTTT; CDR3: CATSPKDGPNRYF
size: NA; D: TRBD2; J: TRBJ2-3; length: 16; V: TRBV7-2; DNA: TGTGCCAGCAGCTCGCGGGTGGCGGGGGTCACAGATACGCAGTATTTT; CDR3: CASSSRVAGVTDTQYF
size: few; D: NA; J: TRBJ2-1; length: 14; V: TRBV9; DNA: TGTGCCAGCAGCGTAGCTGGTAGAACGAATGAGCAGTTCTTC; CDR3: CASSVAGRTNEQFF
size: few; D: TRBD1; J: TRBJ2-1; length: 16; V: TRBV5-1; DNA: TGCGCCAGCCACAGGGGTTCACAGACTGAATACAATGAGCAGTTCTTC; CDR3: CASHRGSQTEYNEQFF
size: few; D: TRBD1; J: TRBJ1-1; length: 13; V: TRBV27; DNA: TGTGCCAGCAGTTCCCACCACAGGGGAAAAGCTTTCTTT; CDR3: CASSSHHRGKAFF
size: few; D: TRBD2; J: TRBJ2-5; length: 12; V: TRBV12-3/TRBV12-4; DNA: TGTGCCAGCTCTACTAGCGGGGAGACCCAGTACTTC; CDR3: CASSTSGETQYF
size: few; D: NA; J: TRBJ2-5; length: 14; V: TRBV12-3/TRBV12-4; DNA: TGTGCCAGCAGTCCCTGGACTGCACGAGAGACCCAGTACTTC; CDR3: CASSPWTARETQYF
size: NA; D: NA; J: TRBJ2-3; length: 14; V: TRBV7-8; DNA: TGTGCCAGCAGCTTAGACTGGGGCACAGATACGCAGTATTTT; CDR3: CASSLDWGTDTQYF
size: few; D: NA; J: TRBJ2-7; length: 13; V: TRBV7-9; DNA: TGTGCCAGCAGCACCGACACCCACTACGAGCAGTACTTC; CDR3: CASSTDTHYEQYF
size: NA; D: TRBD2; J: TRBJ2-2; length: 15; V: TRBV20-1; DNA: TGCAGTGCTAGTACACCGGGACTAGCGCGCGGGGAGCTGTTTTTT; CDR3: CSASTPGLARGELFF
size: few; D: TRBD2; J: TRBJ2-7; length: 15; V: TRBV7-9; DNA: TGTGCCAGCAGCTTGGGCCAGGGAGGGATCCACGAGCAGTACTTC; CDR3: CASSLGQGGIHEQYF
size: NA; D: NA; J: TRBJ1-1; length: 14; V: TRBV10-2; DNA: TGCGCCAGCAGTGAGTGGACACCAGGAACTGAAGCTTTCTTT; CDR3: CASSEWTPGTEAFF
size: NA; D: TRBD1; J: TRBJ2-7; length: 15; V: TRBV5-1; DNA: TGCGCCAGCAGCCCCCTTAGAACAGGGGGAAACGAGCAGTACTTC; CDR3: CASSPLRTGGNEQYF
size: NA; D: TRBD1; J: TRBJ2-3; length: 17; V: TRBV9; DNA: TGTGCCAGCAGCGTAGCTGGTGGACAGGGGGCAACAGATACGCAGTATTTT; CDR3: CASSVAGGQGATDTQYF
size: few; D: NA; J: TRBJ1-1; length: 14; V: TRBV10-3; DNA: TGTGCCATCAGTGTGTCGGCGCCGAACACTGAAGCTTTCTTT; CDR3: CAISVSAPNTEAFF
size: many; D: NA; J: TRBJ2-1; length: 13; V: TRBV12-3/TRBV12-4; DNA: TGTGCCAGCAGTTTAGAGAGTAGGGACGGACAGTTCTTC; CDR3: CASSLESRDGQFF
size: NA; D: NA; J: TRBJ2-7; length: 12; V: TRBV2; DNA: TGTGCCAGCAGTTCTCAGGCGTACGAGCAGTACTTC; CDR3: CASSSQAYEQYF
size: NA; D: NA; J: TRBJ2-1; length: 13; V: TRBV10-2; DNA: TGCGCCAGCAGTGAGGCATCCTACAATGAGCAGTTCTTC; CDR3: CASSEASYNEQFF
size: many; D: NA; J: TRBJ2-7; length: 15; V: TRBV20-1; DNA: TGCAGTGCTAGAGATTCGAGACAGGCTACCTACGAGCAGTACTTC; CDR3: CSARDSRQATYEQYF
size: NA; D: NA; J: TRBJ1-1; length: 15; V: TRBV12-5; DNA: TGTGCTAGTGGCCGAAACTATCCGGCGAACACTGAAGCTTTCTTT; CDR3: CASGRNYPANTEAFF
size: few; D: NA; J: TRBJ2-5; length: 11; V: TRBV6-5; DNA: TGTGCCAGCAGGGGTAAAGAGACCCAGTACTTC; CDR3: CASRGKETQYF
size: few; D: TRBD2; J: TRBJ2-7; length: 17; V: TRBV4-2; DNA: TGTGCCAGCAGCCATGTGACTCGTGGACTAGCCTATTACGAGCAGTACTTC; CDR3: CASSHVTRGLAYYEQYF
size: few; D: NA; J: TRBJ2-7; length: 19; V: TRBV11-1; DNA: TGTGCCAGCAGCTTAGTTGTCCCGCAATTTCGAGGACGCTCCTACGAGCAGTACTTC; CDR3: CASSLVVPQFRGRSYEQYF
size: many; D: NA; J: TRBJ2-5; length: 13; V: TRBV12-3/TRBV12-4; DNA: TGTGCCAGCAGCCGCAGTCCCGGGAGGACCCAGTACTTC; CDR3: CASSRSPGRTQYF
size: few; D: NA; J: TRBJ1-6; length: 13; V: TRBV12-3/TRBV12-4; DNA: TGTGCCAGCAGTTTGGGAGACGGTTCACCCCTCCACTTT; CDR3: CASSLGDGSPLHF
size: NA; D: NA; J: TRBJ2-7; length: 14; V: TRBV3-1; DNA: TGTGCCAGCAGCCAAGCAGGCACAACCTACGAGCAGTACTTC; CDR3: CASSQAGTTYEQYF
size: many; D: NA; J: TRBJ1-5; length: 15; V: TRBV6-2/TRBV6-3; DNA: TGTGCCAGCAGTTACGAGGGCTCAGGGTATCAGCCCCAGCATTTT; CDR3: CASSYEGSGYQPQHF
size: few; D: NA; J: TRBJ2-7; length: 19; V: TRBV20-1; DNA: TGCAGTGCTAGAGGCCCGGGGCAGGGAAAGTTCGAAGGGGGTTACGAGCAGTACTTC; CDR3: CSARGPGQGKFEGGYEQYF
size: many; D: NA; J: TRBJ1-5; length: 14; V: TRBV12-3/TRBV12-4; DNA: TGTGCCAGCAGCCCGGGACGGTTTAATCAGCCCCAGCATTTT; CDR3: CASSPGRFNQPQHF
size: few; D: TRBD1; J: TRBJ1-2; length: 15; V: TRBV7-2; DNA: TGTGCCAGCAGCTTAGTCCGACAGGGGGCTTATGGCTACACCTTC; CDR3: CASSLVRQGAYGYTF
size: many; D: NA; J: TRBJ2-1; length: 14; V: TRBV4-3; DNA: TGCGCCAGCAGCCAAGATCCCAGGGGCGATGAGCAGTTCTTC; CDR3: CASSQDPRGDEQFF
size: few; D: TRBD1; J: TRBJ2-3; length: 17; V: TRBV6-2/TRBV6-3; DNA: TGTGCCAGCAGCCACCCCGTCGGACAGGGGGTCACAGATACGCAGTATTTT; CDR3: CASSHPVGQGVTDTQYF
size: NA; D: TRBD1; J: TRBJ2-7; length: 15; V: TRBV3-1; DNA: TGTGCCAGCAGCGCTGACAGGGGGCTGAACTACGAGCAGTACTTC; CDR3: CASSADRGLNYEQYF
size: NA; D: NA; J: TRBJ2-1; length: 14; V: TRBV5-5; DNA: TGTGCCAGCAGCTTGGTTACGGTCGATGGCGAGCAGTTCTTC; CDR3: CASSLVTVDGEQFF
size: many; D: TRBD2; J: TRBJ2-1; length: 17; V: TRBV29-1; DNA: TGCAGCGTTGAGTTATCTAGCGGGAGCATCACCTACAATGAGCAGTTCTTC; CDR3: CSVELSSGSITYNEQFF
size: many; D: NA; J: TRBJ2-3; length: 16; V: TRBV4-3; DNA: TGCGCCAGCAGCCAAGAGGACCGCGCAGGCACAGATACGCAGTATTTT; CDR3: CASSQEDRAGTDTQYF
size: few; D: NA; J: TRBJ2-1; length: 15; V: TRBV18; DNA: TGTGCCAGCTCACCACCGAACTCCGGGTCAGCTGAGCAGTTCTTC; CDR3: CASSPPNSGSAEQFF
size: few; D: TRBD2; J: TRBJ2-3; length: 15; V: TRBV7-2; DNA: TGTGCCAGCAGCCGCTTGCGGGGGGCCACAGATACGCAGTATTTT; CDR3: CASSRLRGATDTQYF
size: NA; D: NA; J: TRBJ2-3; length: 13; V: TRBV15; DNA: TGTGCCACCTCCCCCGGGGCCCCAGATACGCAGTATTTT; CDR3: CATSPGAPDTQYF
size: NA; D: NA; J: TRBJ2-1; length: 14; V: TRBV21-1; DNA: TGTGCCGAGAAGGGGGGATGGGGTTACAATGAGCAGTTCTTC; CDR3: CAEKGGWGYNEQFF
size: NA; D: TRBD1; J: TRBJ2-5; length: 15; V: TRBV5-1; DNA: TGCGCCAGCAGCTTGAGCGACAGGGGGCGAGAGACCCAGTACTTC; CDR3: CASSLSDRGRETQYF
size: NA; D: NA; J: TRBJ2-5; length: 17; V: TRBV15; DNA: TGTGCCACCAGCAGAGTAGTCCCTGGGGGCGCGGGGGAGACCCAGTACTTC; CDR3: CATSRVVPGGAGETQYF